The entry below describes one T cell receptor beta chain. Its antigen remains unknown. The junction departs from germline at one end; a sequencing error may be responsible. The authors ran a second PCR of about 6 to 12 cycles using a sample-barcoded 5' primer and a J-beta primer mix. MiXCR, applied by TCRdb to the 5' RACE reads, yields one record per CDR3 protein. Among roughly 1,300,000 distinct CDR3 sequences listed, around 59% were seen once. The data were obtained in a study of blood T cells in healthy people across ages. Study-wide results and caveats: Expanded clonotype changes were possibly confounded by unknown donor CMV status.

The germline V gene encodes CDR1 MNHEY and CDR2 SMNVEV (reference sequence). The CDR3 runs to 11 residues. The source material was blood. The sequence derives from a young man in good health. V and J are TRBV27 and TRBJ2-1, with 9 bases identical to TRBD2. The CDR3 spells CASGTSNEEFF. CDR3 DNA sequence: TGTGCCAGCGGGACTAGCAATGAGGAGTTCTTC.